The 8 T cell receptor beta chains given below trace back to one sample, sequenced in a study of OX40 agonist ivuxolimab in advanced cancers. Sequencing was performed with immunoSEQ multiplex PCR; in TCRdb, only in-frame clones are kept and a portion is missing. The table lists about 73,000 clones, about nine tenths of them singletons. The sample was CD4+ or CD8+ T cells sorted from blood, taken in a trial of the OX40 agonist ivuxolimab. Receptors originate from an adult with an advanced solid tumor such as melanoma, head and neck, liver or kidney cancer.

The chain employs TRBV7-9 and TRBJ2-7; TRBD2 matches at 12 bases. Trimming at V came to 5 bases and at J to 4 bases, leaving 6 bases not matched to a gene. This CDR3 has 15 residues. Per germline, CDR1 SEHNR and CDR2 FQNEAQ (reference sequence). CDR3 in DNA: TGTGCCAGCAGCGCCACTAGCGGGGGGTTTTACGAGCAGTACTTC. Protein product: CASSATSGGFYEQYF.

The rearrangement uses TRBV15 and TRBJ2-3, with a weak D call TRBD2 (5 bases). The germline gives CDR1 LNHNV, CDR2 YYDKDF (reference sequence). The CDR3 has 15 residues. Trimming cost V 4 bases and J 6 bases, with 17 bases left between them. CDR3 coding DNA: TGTGCCACCAGCAAGGATACGAGGGCAGGCGATACGCAGTATTTT. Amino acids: CATSKDTRAGDTQYF. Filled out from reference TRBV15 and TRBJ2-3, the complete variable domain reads DAMVIQNPRYQVTQFGKPVTLSCSQTLNHNVMYWYQQKSSQAPKLLFHYYDKDFNNEADTPDNFQSRRPNTSFCFLDIRSPGLGDTAMYLCATSKDTRAGDTQYFGPGTRLTVL.

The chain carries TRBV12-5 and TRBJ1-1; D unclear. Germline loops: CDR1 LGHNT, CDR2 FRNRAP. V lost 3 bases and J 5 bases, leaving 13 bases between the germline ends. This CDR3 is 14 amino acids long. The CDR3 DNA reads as TGTGCTAGTGGTTTAAAGCCGCTCCTAACTGAAGCTTTCTTT. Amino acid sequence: CASGLKPLLTEAFF.

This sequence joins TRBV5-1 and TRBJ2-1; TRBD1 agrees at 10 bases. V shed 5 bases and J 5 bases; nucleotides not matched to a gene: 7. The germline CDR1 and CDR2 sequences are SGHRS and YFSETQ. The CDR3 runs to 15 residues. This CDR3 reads CASSLGTGVNNEQFF. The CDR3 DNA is TGCGCCAGCAGTTTAGGGACAGGGGTGAACAATGAGCAGTTCTTC.

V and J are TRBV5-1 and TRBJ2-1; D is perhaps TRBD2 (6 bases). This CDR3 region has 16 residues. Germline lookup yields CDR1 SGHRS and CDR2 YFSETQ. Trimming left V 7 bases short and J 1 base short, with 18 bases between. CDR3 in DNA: TGCGCCAGCGGCAGTATGGTGGGAGGATCCTACAATGAGCAGTTCTTC. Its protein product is CASGSMVGGSYNEQFF. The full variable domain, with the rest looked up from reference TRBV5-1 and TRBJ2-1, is KAGVTQTPRYLIKTRGQQVTLSCSPISGHRSVSWYQQTPGQGLQFLFEYFSETQRNKGNFPGRFSGRQFSNSRSEMNVSTLELGDSALYLCASGSMVGGSYNEQFFGPGTRLTVL.

CDR3 sequence (DNA): TGTGCCAGCAGCTTAGCGAGACGGGGGCTAAAGCCTGGGGCCAACGTCCTGACTTTC. Translating gives CASSLARRGLKPGANVLTF. This chain uses TRBV7-9 with TRBJ2-6; D tentatively reads TRBD1 or TRBD2 (6 bases each). Germline V gene sequence: CDR1 SEHNR, CDR2 FQNEAQ (reference sequence). V lost 0 bases, J lost 2 bases, and 17 bases lay in between. The CDR3 sequence is 19 residues long.

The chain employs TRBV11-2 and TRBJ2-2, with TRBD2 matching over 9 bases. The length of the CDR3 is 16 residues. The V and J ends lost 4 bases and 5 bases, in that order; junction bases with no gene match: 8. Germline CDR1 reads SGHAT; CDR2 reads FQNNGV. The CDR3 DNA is TGTGCCAGCAGCTCCCGGTCGACTAGCGGTACCGGGGAGCTGTTTTTT. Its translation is CASSSRSTSGTGELFF.

As DNA, the CDR3 is TGTGCCAGCACCCCTAAATTGGGACAGGGGTCCCACGAGCAGTACTTC. This encodes CASTPKLGQGSHEQYF. The chain employs TRBV2 and TRBJ2-7, with 10 bases lining up with TRBD1. The ends lost 7 bases at V and 5 bases at J; junction bases unmatched: 14. The CDR3 sequence is 16 residues long. Germline CDR1 reads SNHLY; CDR2 reads FYNNEI.